This T cell receptor (beta chain) was profiled in a study of CD8+ T cells in alopecia areata. The wider study: Patients in the treated group were given tofacitinib by mouth, 5 to 10 mg twice a day. Study-wide results and limits: Tofacitinib delivered significant drops in scalp clonality and in expanded CD8+ clones among the top 100. The study also sequences resident alphabeta T cells of normal skin in scalp samples. It was observed that many expanded lesional clones persisted in scalp and blood during tofacitinib.

In each case, RNA was isolated and then reverse transcribed into cDNA as the sequencing template. Here immunoSEQ multiplex PCR was the method, and the copy in TCRdb shows in-frame clones only, minus some. The sample yields more than 150,000 clones, approximately 50% seen once. The CDR3 extends over 15 amino acids. Per germline, CDR1 SGHDT and CDR2 YYEEEE. V was cut by 5 bases and J by 8 bases, with 17 bases left in between. Treatment: oral pan-JAK inhibitor, 5-10 mg twice daily. On this clone: Its cognate antigen is unknown.

The TCR comes from a human donor with alopecia areata. The sequencing used CD8+ T cells sorted from blood, collected around week 54, from a patient treated with tofacitinib. The chain carries TRBV5-6 and TRBJ1-6, with D possibly being TRBD1 (6 bases). CDR3: CASSREQGPYSPLHF. The DNA for the CDR3 is TGTGCCAGCAGTAGGGAGCAGGGGCCTTATTCACCCCTCCACTTT.